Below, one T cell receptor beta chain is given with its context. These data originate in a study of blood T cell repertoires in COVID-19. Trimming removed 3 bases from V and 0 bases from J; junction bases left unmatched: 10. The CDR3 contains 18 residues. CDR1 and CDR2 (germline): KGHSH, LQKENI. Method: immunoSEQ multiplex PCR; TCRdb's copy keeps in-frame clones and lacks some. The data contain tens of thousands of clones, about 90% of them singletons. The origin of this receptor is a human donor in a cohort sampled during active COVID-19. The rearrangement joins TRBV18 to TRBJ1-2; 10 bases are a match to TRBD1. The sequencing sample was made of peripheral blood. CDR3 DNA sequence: TGTGCCAGCTCACCCTACCGGGACAGGGGACTTACTAACTATGGCTACACCTTC. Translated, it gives CASSPYRDRGLTNYGYTF.